The present T cell receptor (beta chain) was sequenced within a study of T cell repertoires in cytomegalovirus infection. Study summary: An indication of both CMV infection and matching HLA type came from public TCR beta signatures.

Germline V CDR1 and CDR2: SGHTA, FQGNSA. V lost 2 bases and J lost 2, with 11 bases in between. The CDR3 sequence is 15 residues long. Study outcomes and limitations: Clonotype analysis showed dominance of the ex vivo response by HLA-C-restricted CMV-specific TCR beta clonotypes. Carriers of CMV plus the relevant HLA were identified by cumulative public TCR beta family frequency.

This clonotype was observed at least ten times. Antigen specificity is unknown. TCRdb called the reads again in MiXCR, with one record for every CDR3 protein. The sample comprises approximately 750,000 distinct CDR3 sequences, approximately 40% of which are singletons, and roughly 2.8% rests with the top ten. The clonotype was recovered from a human donor in good health (CMV status not recorded). Some clones in this sample may be carry-over from other donors' samples. The sample taken for sequencing was PBMCs. This chain uses TRBV7-2 with TRBJ2-3, with D possibly being TRBD1 or TRBD2 (5 bases each). The CDR3 coding sequence is TGTGCCAGCAGCTTACGGGGCGGTGACACAGATACGCAGTATTTT. This translates into CASSLRGGDTDTQYF.